Given below is one T cell receptor (beta chain) in context. The sample originates from a study of blood T cell repertoires in COVID-19. Across the whole study: PBMCs, B-cell-depleted T cells, or T cells provided the cDNA or gDNA that made up the material.

The junction had 6 bases not matched to a gene; V was cut back by 4 bases and J by 6 bases. Per germline, CDR1 SGHRS and CDR2 YFSETQ. The CDR3 sequence is 15 residues long. Generated by immunoSEQ multiplex PCR, the TCRdb table keeps only in-frame clones and is missing some. The sample lists 310,000 or so clones, approximately 91% occurring once. The chain couples TRBV5-1 to TRBJ2-1; 11 bases are a match to TRBD2. The sample taken for sequencing was PBMCs or T cells enriched from blood (not recorded which). This receptor was identified in a woman aged 40 to 55 who had recovered from COVID-19. Written as DNA, the CDR3 is TGCGCCAGCAGCGAGGGACTAGCGGTGGCCAATGAGCAGTTCTTC. Amino acid sequence: CASSEGLAVANEQFF. Using reference TRBV5-1 and TRBJ2-1 for the parts outside the CDR3, the full variable domain is KAGVTQTPRYLIKTRGQQVTLSCSPISGHRSVSWYQQTPGQGLQFLFEYFSETQRNKGNFPGRFSGRQFSNSRSEMNVSTLELGDSALYLCASSEGLAVANEQFFGPGTRLTVL.